This is a list of T cell receptor beta chains from one sample in a study of identical twins. One entry per CDR3 protein results from TCRdb running MiXCR on the 5' RACE reads. This repertoire shows more than 650,000 distinct CDR3 sequences, around 6% found once; its top ten account for 1.5% to 2%. Material: naive T cells sorted from blood. Receptors originate from a man aged 18 to 29 in good health. Both conserved end residues are part of each CDR3. Fields, in order: D gene, V gene, clone size, J gene, CDR3 protein, CDR3 DNA. D genes are given only for firm matches. The size field is filled for only some rows; it gives once, few, many or a size class.

.,TRBV6-6,many,TRBJ1-2,CASSYRVNYGYTF,TGTGCCAGCAGTTACAGAGTAAACTATGGCTACACCTTC
.,TRBV28,many,TRBJ2-7,CASTQGSWEPYEQYF,TGTGCCAGCACCCAAGGGTCGTGGGAGCCCTACGAGCAGTACTTC
.,TRBV6-5,.,TRBJ2-3,CASSSYPTSTDTQYF,TGTGCCAGCAGTTCCTACCCTACAAGCACAGATACGCAGTATTTT
TRBD1,TRBV7-8,many,TRBJ2-7,CASSLATGSDEQYF,TGTGCCAGCAGCTTAGCGACAGGGTCCGACGAGCAGTACTTC
TRBD2,TRBV9,few,TRBJ2-3,CASSASGRPLTDTQYF,TGTGCCAGCAGCGCTAGCGGGAGACCACTCACAGATACGCAGTATTTT
TRBD2,TRBV12-3/TRBV12-4,many,TRBJ2-1,CASSSTSGSLNEQFF,TGTGCCAGCAGTTCGACTAGCGGGAGCCTTAATGAGCAGTTCTTC
.,TRBV11-2,many,TRBJ2-3,CASSLVGGTHTQYF,TGTGCCAGCAGCTTAGTAGGCGGCACCCATACGCAGTATTTT
.,TRBV6-1,.,TRBJ2-5,CASSEGAAGPGETQYF,TGTGCCAGCAGTGAAGGGGCCGCCGGGCCCGGGGAGACCCAGTACTTC
.,TRBV15,.,TRBJ1-1,CATSSRDKGIEAFF,TGTGCCACCAGCAGTAGGGACAAGGGCATCGAAGCTTTCTTT
.,TRBV6-5,many,TRBJ2-3,CASSFLGSPDTQYF,TGTGCCAGCAGTTTTTTAGGTTCTCCAGATACGCAGTATTTT
TRBD1,TRBV12-3/TRBV12-4,many,TRBJ2-1,CASSSRDSRNEQFF,TGTGCCAGCAGTTCCCGGGACAGCCGTAATGAGCAGTTCTTC
TRBD2,TRBV28,many,TRBJ2-1,CASSLFGGGLWGNEQFF,TGTGCCAGCAGTTTATTCGGGGGGGGGTTATGGGGGAATGAGCAGTTCTTC
.,TRBV6-1,many,TRBJ2-4,CASSLRSAADIQYF,TGTGCCAGCAGTCTTAGGTCGGCCGCGGACATTCAGTACTTC
.,TRBV15,many,TRBJ2-1,CATRRDGEQFF,TGTGCCACCAGAAGAGACGGAGAGCAGTTCTTC
.,TRBV20-1,.,TRBJ2-5,CSASMETQYF,TGCAGTGCTAGTATGGAGACCCAGTACTTC
.,TRBV7-8,many,TRBJ2-1,CASGSLHRRSSYNEQFF,TGTGCCAGCGGGTCCCTCCACCGACGGAGCTCCTACAATGAGCAGTTCTTC
TRBD2,TRBV6-1,few,TRBJ2-3,CASRLSSGYSSTDTQYF,TGTGCCAGCAGACTATCTAGCGGCTACTCTAGCACAGATACGCAGTATTTT
.,TRBV5-1,few,TRBJ2-2,CASTHTSTGELFF,TGCGCCAGCACGCACACTTCAACCGGGGAGCTGTTTTTT
TRBD2,TRBV5-1,.,TRBJ2-1,CASSLGTSGSLYEQFF,TGCGCCAGCAGCTTGGGCACTAGCGGGAGTTTATATGAGCAGTTCTTC
.,TRBV5-1,many,TRBJ2-5,CASSFPNGYQETQYF,TGCGCCAGCAGCTTCCCCAACGGTTACCAAGAGACCCAGTACTTC
.,TRBV7-9,many,TRBJ2-7,CASSPQREQYF,TGTGCCAGCAGCCCTCAGCGCGAGCAGTACTTC
.,TRBV25-1,many,TRBJ2-7,CASRSRHEQYF,TGTGCCAGCAGGTCCCGTCACGAGCAGTACTTC
TRBD2,TRBV29-1,.,TRBJ2-1,CSVERVSGRDGSYNEQFF,TGCAGCGTTGAAAGGGTTAGCGGGAGGGATGGGTCCTACAATGAGCAGTTCTTC
.,TRBV25-1,few,TRBJ2-2,CASSDRYASARPNTGELFF,TGTGCCAGCAGTGACCGGTACGCTAGCGCTAGACCGAACACCGGGGAGCTGTTTTTT
.,TRBV12-3/TRBV12-4,many,TRBJ1-2,CASRRTASYGYTF,TGTGCCAGCAGGAGGACAGCGAGCTATGGCTACACCTTC
TRBD2,TRBV27,.,TRBJ2-7,CASTRLAGQDEQYF,TGTGCCAGCACCCGACTAGCGGGACAGGACGAGCAGTACTTC
.,TRBV11-2,many,TRBJ2-1,CASSHRYEQFF,TGTGCCAGCAGCCATCGGTACGAGCAGTTCTTC
TRBD2,TRBV19,.,TRBJ2-2,CASRTSGTGANTGELFF,TGTGCCAGTAGGACTAGCGGGACAGGCGCGAACACCGGGGAGCTGTTTTTT
.,TRBV5-1,few,TRBJ2-3,CASSPIKDTQYF,TGCGCCAGCAGCCCGATTAAAGATACGCAGTATTTT
.,TRBV5-1,many,TRBJ2-1,CASSLSHEQFF,TGCGCCAGCAGCTTGTCCCATGAGCAGTTCTTC
TRBD2,TRBV3-1,few,TRBJ2-1,CASRRSFGGGANEQFF,TGTGCCAGCCGTCGGTCATTTGGCGGGGGGGCGAATGAGCAGTTCTTC
.,TRBV4-2,many,TRBJ1-1,CASSQDQLNTEAFF,TGTGCCAGCAGCCAAGATCAATTGAACACTGAAGCTTTCTTT
TRBD1,TRBV5-1,many,TRBJ1-3,CASSSGQAMGNTIYF,TGCGCCAGCAGCTCGGGACAGGCCATGGGAAACACCATATATTTT
TRBD2,TRBV20-1,.,TRBJ2-7,CSAPLAGAIYEQYF,TGCAGTGCGCCTCTAGCGGGAGCTATCTACGAGCAGTACTTC
.,TRBV29-1,many,TRBJ2-2,CSVLGPSAGELFF,TGCAGCGTTTTGGGGCCCTCGGCCGGGGAGCTGTTTTTT